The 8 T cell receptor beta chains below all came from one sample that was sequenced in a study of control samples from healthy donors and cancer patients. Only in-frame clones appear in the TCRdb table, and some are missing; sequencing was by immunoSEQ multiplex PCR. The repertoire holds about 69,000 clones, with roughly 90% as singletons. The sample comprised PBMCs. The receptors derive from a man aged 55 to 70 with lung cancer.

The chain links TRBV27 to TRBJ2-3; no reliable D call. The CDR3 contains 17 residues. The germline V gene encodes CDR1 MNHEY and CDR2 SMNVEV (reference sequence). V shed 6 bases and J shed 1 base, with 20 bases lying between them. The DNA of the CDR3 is TGTGCCAGCAGCAAAAAAAAGGATGGCACCCGCACAGATACGCAGTATTTT. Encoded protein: CASSKKKDGTRTDTQYF.

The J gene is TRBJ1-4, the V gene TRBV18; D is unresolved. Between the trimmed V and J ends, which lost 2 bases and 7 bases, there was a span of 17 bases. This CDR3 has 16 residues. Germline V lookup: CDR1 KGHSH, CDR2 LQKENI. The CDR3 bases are TGTGCCAGCTCACCAGGATATAATTGGTTAGCTGAAAAACTGTTTTTT. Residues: CASSPGYNWLAEKLFF.

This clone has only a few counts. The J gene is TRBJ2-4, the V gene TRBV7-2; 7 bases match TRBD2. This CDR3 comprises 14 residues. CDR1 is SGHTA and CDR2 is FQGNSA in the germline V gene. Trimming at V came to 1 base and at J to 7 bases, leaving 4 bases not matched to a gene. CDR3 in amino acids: CASSLVGGKNIQYF. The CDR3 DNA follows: TGTGCCAGCAGCTTAGTGGGAGGGAAGAACATTCAGTACTTC.

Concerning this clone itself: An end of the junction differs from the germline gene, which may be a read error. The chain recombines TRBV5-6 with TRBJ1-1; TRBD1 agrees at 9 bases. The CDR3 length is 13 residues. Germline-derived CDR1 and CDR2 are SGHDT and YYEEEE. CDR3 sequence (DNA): TGTGCCAGCAGTTTGGACAGGGGCACTGAAGCTTTCTTT. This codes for CASSLDRGTEAFF.

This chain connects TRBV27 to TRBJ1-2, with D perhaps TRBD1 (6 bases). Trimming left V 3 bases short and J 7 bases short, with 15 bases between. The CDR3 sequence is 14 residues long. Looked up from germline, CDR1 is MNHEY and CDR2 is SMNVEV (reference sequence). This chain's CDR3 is CASSFSGTNGGYTF. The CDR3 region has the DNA TGTGCCAGCAGTTTTTCCGGGACAAATGGTGGCTACACCTTC.

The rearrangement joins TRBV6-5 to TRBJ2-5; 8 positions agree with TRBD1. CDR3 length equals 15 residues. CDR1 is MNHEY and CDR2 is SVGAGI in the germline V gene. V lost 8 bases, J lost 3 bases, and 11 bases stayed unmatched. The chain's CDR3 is CASSIQGAGEETQYF. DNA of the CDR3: TGTGCCAGCTCGATCCAGGGGGCAGGGGAAGAGACCCAGTACTTC.

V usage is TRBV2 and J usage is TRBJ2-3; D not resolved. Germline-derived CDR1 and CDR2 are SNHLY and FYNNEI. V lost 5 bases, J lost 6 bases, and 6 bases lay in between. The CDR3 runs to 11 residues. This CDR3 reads CASSIEDTQYF. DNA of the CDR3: TGTGCCAGCAGTATAGAGGATACGCAGTATTTT.

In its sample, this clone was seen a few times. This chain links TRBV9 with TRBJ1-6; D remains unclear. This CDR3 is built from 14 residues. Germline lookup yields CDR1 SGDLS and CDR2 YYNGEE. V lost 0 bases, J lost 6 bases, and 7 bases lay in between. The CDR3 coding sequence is TGTGCCAGCAGCGTAGGGCAGTTTAATTCACCCCTCCACTTT. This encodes CASSVGQFNSPLHF.